The sample holds a few counts of the clone carrying this TCR beta chain. Its target is unknown. Germline V CDR1 and CDR2: KGHSH, LQKENI. The CDR3 has 14 residues. V was clipped by 4 bases and J by 8 bases, with 12 bases between them. Per-sample yields of isolated PBMCs were at least 6 million. This entry comes from a study of blood T cells in healthy people across ages. Overall study findings and caveats: With naive T cell percentage, TCR beta diversity showed a strong correlation. Unsorted PBMCs prevented conclusive naive versus antigen-experienced comparison.

The second PCR ran about 6 to 11 cycles with a sample-barcoded 5' primer and J-beta primers. MiXCR, applied by TCRdb to the 5' RACE reads, yields one record per CDR3 protein. The table records 270,000 or so distinct CDR3 sequences, around 29% of them present only once. The receptor was isolated from a woman in her 70s in good health. The material sequenced was blood. The chain recombines TRBV18 with TRBJ1-6, with D perhaps matching TRBD1 (6 bases). The CDR3 sequence: CASSRNPGDSPLHF. The CDR3 nucleotides read TGTGCCAGCTCACGAAACCCAGGGGATTCACCCCTCCACTTT.